Listed below are T cell receptor beta chains from one sample, sequenced in a study of cytomegalovirus exposure and HLA in healthy donors. TCRdb's copy holds only in-frame clones and misses some; the assay was immunoSEQ multiplex PCR. The table includes under 200,000 clones, roughly 75% detected once. Input material: PBMCs. These receptors came from a male donor in good health and CMV-seronegative. CDR3s include the opening cysteine and the closing phenylalanine or tryptophan. The order of the fields is J gene, clone size, D gene, V gene, CDR3 protein, CDR3 DNA. The D gene is left open where the match is weak. Clone size is shown for a subset of rows, as once, few, many or a class of expanded clone.

TRBJ1-1	-	-	TRBV19	CASSMGRVNTEAFF	TGTGCCAGTAGTATGGGGAGGGTGAACACTGAAGCTTTCTTT
TRBJ2-7	-	TRBD2	TRBV30	CAWSVRLAESYEQYF	TGTGCCTGGAGTGTACGGCTAGCGGAGTCCTACGAGCAGTACTTC
TRBJ2-2	-	-	TRBV27	CASSLSWPGELFF	TGTGCCAGCAGTTTATCCTGGCCCGGGGAGCTGTTTTTT
TRBJ2-3	-	-	TRBV2	CASSEGRGTDTQYF	TGTGCCAGCAGTGAAGGCAGGGGTACAGATACGCAGTATTTT
TRBJ1-1	-	-	TRBV18	CASSRGLIGTEAFF	TGTGCCAGTTCACGGGGACTGATTGGCACTGAAGCTTTCTTT
TRBJ1-3	few	-	TRBV6-6	CASVSRVGNTIYF	TGTGCCAGCGTCAGTCGGGTAGGAAACACCATATATTTT
TRBJ2-7	-	-	TRBV6-6	CASSYSGVSGEQYF	TGTGCCAGCAGTTACTCAGGGGTCTCCGGCGAGCAGTACTTC
TRBJ2-7	once	TRBD2	TRBV7-9	CASSLGGGTGYEGDF	TGTGCCAGCAGCTTAGGGGGGGGGACTGGCTACGAAGGGGACTTC
TRBJ2-7	-	-	TRBV7-2	CASSLVIEASYEQYF	TGTGCCAGCAGCTTAGTTATAGAGGCTTCCTACGAGCAGTACTTC
TRBJ2-7	-	-	TRBV7-9	CASSSWGQHYEQYF	TGTGCCAGCAGCTCATGGGGGCAGCACTACGAGCAGTACTTC
TRBJ2-1	once	TRBD1	TRBV5-1	CASSYLQGPKGHDEQFF	TGCGCCAGCAGCTATCTACAGGGGCCTAAAGGACACGATGAGCAGTTCTTC
TRBJ2-7	once	-	TRBV5-1	CASSLTGYSVRDEQYF	TGCGCCAGCAGCTTGACAGGGTATAGTGTCCGGGACGAGCAGTACTTC
TRBJ2-2	-	-	TRBV9	CASSVGNRILGELFF	TGTGCCAGCAGCGTAGGTAACAGGATACTCGGGGAGCTGTTTTTT
TRBJ2-2	-	-	TRBV6-1	CASSGPAGLFAGELFF	TGTGCCAGCAGTGGGCCGGCGGGATTGTTTGCCGGGGAGCTGTTTTTT
TRBJ2-2	-	-	TRBV6-1	CASSDQVGELFF	TGTGCCAGCAGCGATCAGGTCGGGGAGCTGTTTTTT
TRBJ1-2	-	TRBD1	TRBV30	CAWSVNRGLGGYTF	TGTGCCTGGAGTGTAAACAGGGGTCTCGGCGGCTACACCTTC
TRBJ2-7	once	TRBD2	TRBV2	CASISQGLTSGRAGYEQYF	TGTGCCAGCATTTCCCAGGGTCTTACTAGCGGGAGGGCCGGTTACGAGCAGTACTTC
TRBJ2-7	-	-	TRBV25-1	CASSGGTEQYF	TGTGCCAGCAGTGGGGGCACCGAGCAGTACTTC
TRBJ1-6	-	-	TRBV5-4	CASSVNPGQINSPLHF	TGTGCCAGCAGCGTCAACCCTGGACAGATTAATTCACCCCTCCACTTT
TRBJ2-2	few	TRBD1	TRBV18	CASSPPVNRGLTGELFF	TGTGCCAGCTCACCACCGGTGAACAGGGGGCTTACCGGGGAGCTGTTTTTT
TRBJ2-7	-	-	TRBV28	CASTPGTPYEQYF	TGTGCCAGCACTCCCGGGACACCCTACGAGCAGTACTTC
TRBJ2-1	-	TRBD1	TRBV2	CASRATGGSSYNEQFF	TGTGCCAGCAGAGCGACAGGGGGCTCTTCCTACAATGAGCAGTTCTTC
TRBJ1-3	-	-	TRBV13	CASSLVRGSGNTIYF	TGTGCCAGCAGCTTAGTAAGGGGCTCTGGAAACACCATATATTTT
TRBJ2-7	-	-	TRBV6-6	CASSRHDTYEQYF	TGTGCCAGCAGCCGACACGATACCTACGAGCAGTACTTC
TRBJ2-3	-	TRBD2	TRBV6-6	CASSYWGTSGSDTQYF	TGTGCCAGCAGTTACTGGGGGACTAGCGGCTCAGATACACAGTATTTT
TRBJ2-3	-	TRBD2	TRBV4-1	CASSPAGITDTQYF	TGCGCCAGCAGCCCAGCGGGAATCACAGATACGCAGTATTTT
TRBJ1-1	-	-	TRBV5-8	CASSFQVTNTEAFF	TGTGCCAGCAGCTTCCAGGTGACGAACACTGAAGCTTTCTTT
TRBJ2-5	-	-	TRBV7-9	CASSRGGLETQYF	TGTGCCAGCAGCCGCGGGGGCCTGGAGACCCAGTACTTC
TRBJ2-7	-	TRBD1	TRBV5-1	CASSWWTGGPYEQYF	TGCGCCAGCAGCTGGTGGACAGGGGGTCCCTACGAGCAGTACTTC
TRBJ2-1	few	-	TRBV10-3	CAISESRDYNEQFF	TGTGCCATCAGTGAGTCGCGAGATTACAATGAGCAGTTCTTC
TRBJ2-2	-	-	TRBV5-1	CASRPSNTGELFF	TGCGCCAGCAGGCCTAGCAACACCGGGGAGCTGTTTTTT
TRBJ1-2	-	-	TRBV6-5	CASSYAGLPGYTF	TGTGCCAGCAGTTACGCAGGGTTACCGGGCTACACCTTC
TRBJ1-3	-	-	TRBV5-1	CASSLGRAGNTIYF	TGCGCCAGCAGCTTGGGCAGGGCTGGAAACACCATATATTTT
TRBJ1-5	-	TRBD1	TRBV6-5	CASTNEGATYQPQHF	TGTGCCAGCACCAATGAGGGGGCTACCTATCAGCCCCAGCATTTT
TRBJ2-3	-	TRBD2	TRBV18	CASSPLAGGPADTQYF	TGTGCCAGCTCCCCTCTAGCGGGAGGGCCTGCAGATACGCAGTATTTT
TRBJ1-3	few	TRBD1	TRBV28	CASRSLQGAPGNTIYF	TGTGCCAGCAGATCCTTACAGGGGGCGCCTGGAAACACCATATATTTT
TRBJ1-5	few	-	TRBV7-8	CASSLTGRGGNQPQHF	TGTGCCAGCAGCCTAACAGGGAGAGGAGGCAATCAGCCCCAGCATTTT
TRBJ2-7	-	TRBD2	TRBV19	CASRAGPSYEQYF	TGTGCCAGTAGAGCGGGGCCGTCCTACGAGCAGTACTTC
TRBJ2-5	-	TRBD2	TRBV5-4	CASSLGIAGFQETQYF	TGTGCCAGCAGCTTGGGAATAGCGGGCTTCCAAGAGACCCAGTACTTC
TRBJ1-4	-	-	TRBV13	CASSSHRAGEKLFF	TGTGCCAGCAGCTCTCACAGGGCGGGTGAAAAACTGTTTTTT
TRBJ2-5	-	TRBD2	TRBV27	CASSLSSGRAETQYF	TGTGCCAGCAGTTTATCGAGCGGGAGGGCAGAGACCCAGTACTTC
TRBJ1-1	-	-	TRBV6-5	CASSYSNRGNTEAFF	TGTGCCAGCAGTTACTCGAACCGCGGGAACACTGAAGCTTTCTTT
TRBJ1-5	once	-	TRBV11-1	CASSLSTDQPQHF	TGTGCCAGCAGCTTAAGTACAGACCAGCCCCAGCATTTT
TRBJ1-1	-	-	TRBV10-3	CATGGGAVISEAFF	TGTGCCACCGGCGGGGGAGCGGTTATCTCTGAAGCTTTCTTT
TRBJ2-7	few	-	TRBV5-1	CASSSSSTGLSGEQYF	TGCGCCAGCAGCTCTTCATCTACAGGGCTCTCGGGCGAGCAGTACTTC
TRBJ2-1	once	-	TRBV4-3	CASSQIPTIGGDEQFF	TGCGCCAGCAGCCAAATCCCCACTATCGGAGGCGATGAGCAGTTCTTC
TRBJ1-3	few	-	TRBV4-1	CASSRGGLILTGNTIYF	TGCGCCAGCAGCCGAGGGGGTCTGATTCTTACTGGAAACACCATATATTTT
TRBJ1-4	-	-	TRBV6-6	CASTSGATNEKLFF	TGTGCCAGCACCTCAGGGGCAACTAATGAAAAACTGTTTTTT
TRBJ2-2	few	-	TRBV5-1	CASSLLRQETGELFF	TGCGCCAGCAGCTTGCTTAGACAGGAGACCGGGGAGCTGTTTTTT
TRBJ2-1	-	-	TRBV11-2	CASSSVNGGEQFF	TGTGCCAGCAGCTCCGTAAACGGGGGTGAGCAGTTCTTC
TRBJ2-7	-	-	TRBV30	CAWSGVGARSYEQYF	TGTGCCTGGAGTGGAGTGGGGGCACGTTCCTACGAGCAGTACTTC
TRBJ2-7	-	TRBD1	TRBV6-1	CASWEDRGGYEQYF	TGTGCCAGCTGGGAGGACAGGGGAGGGTACGAGCAGTACTTC
TRBJ2-7	-	-	TRBV6-6	CASSYPGTTWREQYF	TGTGCCAGCAGTTACCCCGGGACAACCTGGAGGGAGCAGTACTTC
TRBJ1-5	-	-	TRBV7-2	CASSSPGEWQPQHF	TGTGCCAGCAGCTCACCGGGAGAGTGGCAGCCCCAGCATTTT
TRBJ1-3	few	-	TRBV12-5	CASGLGTGNIGNTIYF	TGTGCTAGTGGTTTGGGCACAGGGAATATTGGAAACACCATATATTTT
TRBJ1-5	few	-	TRBV23-1	CASSLGLVFHQPQHF	TGCGCCAGCAGTCTCGGACTCGTGTTTCATCAGCCCCAGCATTTT
TRBJ2-7	-	TRBD2	TRBV7-9	CASRPSGSYEQYF	TGTGCCAGCCGGCCTAGCGGCTCCTACGAGCAGTACTTC
TRBJ2-5	-	-	TRBV7-3	CASSYQGRETQYF	TGTGCCAGCAGCTATCAGGGGCGGGAGACCCAGTACTTC
TRBJ1-4	-	TRBD1	TRBV5-5	CASSRGGSEKLFF	TGTGCCAGCAGCAGAGGGGGCAGTGAAAAACTGTTTTTT
TRBJ1-4	few	-	TRBV5-4	CASSLAWLNNEKLFF	TGTGCCAGCAGCTTGGCCTGGCTGAATAATGAAAAACTGTTTTTT